These 32 T cell receptor beta chains came from one sample sequenced in a study of Graves' ophthalmopathy and Graves' hyperthyroidism. Amplified TCR beta CDR3 regions were obtained using RNA transcripts as template. First-round RT-PCR with HTBI primers preceded a second-round multiplex PCR. TCRdb ran MiXCR on the multiplex PCR reads and lists one entry per CDR3 protein. The profile shows more than 300,000 distinct CDR3 sequences, 15% of them singletons. Sequenced: peripheral blood. These receptors all come from a woman under 30 with stable Graves' hyperthyroidism.

This clonotype came up many times. The rearrangement uses TRBV6-5 and TRBJ1-5; a possible D gene is TRBD1 (5 bases). The length of the CDR3 is 16 residues. Trimming stripped 11 bases from V and 3 bases from J, with 23 bases between. CDR1 MNHEY and CDR2 SVGAGI come from the germline V gene. Here the CDR3 reads CAHSLTQGGINQPQHF. CDR3 nucleotide sequence: TGTGCCCACAGTCTCACTCAGGGTGGGATCAATCAGCCCCAGCATTTT.

This clonotype was counted ten times or more. V gene TRBV11-2 combines with J gene TRBJ1-3, with a possible D match to TRBD1 (6 bases). Trimming cost V 0 bases and J 4 bases, with 10 bases left between them. In germline, CDR1 is SGHAT, CDR2 FQNNGV. This CDR3 spans 15 amino acids. The chain's CDR3 is CASSLEGGRGNTIYF. As DNA, the CDR3 is TGTGCCAGCAGCTTAGAAGGGGGAAGAGGAAACACCATATATTTT.

This clonotype was observed many times. The chain carries TRBV4-1 and TRBJ1-2; D not certain. Germline V lookup: CDR1 MGHRA, CDR2 YSYEKL. The CDR3 loop spans 15 amino acids. V was cut by 0 bases and J by 4 bases, with 12 bases left in between. CDR3 in DNA: TGCGCCAGCAGCCAAGAACCGCAAAGCTTCTATGGCTACACCTTC. It specifies CASSQEPQSFYGYTF.

At least ten counts were recorded for this clonotype. The chain joins TRBV6-5 to TRBJ1-2; no clear D. V lost 0 bases to trimming and J lost 8 bases, with 13 bases between them. The CDR3 runs to 14 residues. Germline values: CDR1 MNHEY, CDR2 SVGAGI. DNA for the CDR3: TGTGCCAGCAGTTACTCCACGGGGAGGTACGGCTACACCTTC. Protein: CASSYSTGRYGYTF.

This clonotype was detected a few times. The rearrangement joins TRBV4-1 to TRBJ2-2, with D possibly being TRBD1 or TRBD2 (5 bases each). The CDR3 length is 14 residues. Germline V gene lookup returns CDR1 MGHRA and CDR2 YSYEKL. Trimming removed 0 bases from V and 9 bases from J, with 11 bases in between. The CDR3 DNA is TGCGCCAGCAGCCAAGATGGGGGTTTCTGGGAGCTGTTTTTT. Translating gives CASSQDGGFWELFF.

This clonotype was recorded at least ten times. The chain links TRBV5-4 to TRBJ1-1, with D unresolved. CDR1 and CDR2 from the germline V gene are SGHNT and YYREEE (reference sequence). V lost 0 bases and J 5 bases, leaving 14 bases between the germline ends. The CDR3 is 15 residues long. This CDR3 reads CASSLGGLRRTEAFF. The CDR3 nucleotides are TGTGCCAGCAGCTTGGGTGGGCTGAGGAGAACTGAAGCTTTCTTT. Full variable domain (outside the CDR3, taken from reference TRBV5-4 and TRBJ1-1): ETGVTQSPTHLIKTRGQQVTLRCSSQSGHNTVSWYQQALGQGPQFIFQYYREEENGRGNFPPRFSGLQFPNYSSELNVNALELDDSALYLCASSLGGLRRTEAFFGQGTRLTVV.

This clonotype was recorded only once. V and J are TRBV7-2 and TRBJ1-1; D might be TRBD1 (6 bases). The CDR3 sequence is 15 residues long. Germline V gives CDR1 SGHTA, CDR2 FQGNSA. Trimming cost V 1 base and J 5 bases, with 14 bases left between them. The CDR3 region is CASSLVPQGRTEAFF. As DNA, the CDR3 is TGTGCCAGCAGCTTAGTCCCGCAGGGGCGGACTGAAGCTTTCTTT.

This clonotype has at least ten counts. J is TRBJ1-1 and V is TRBV12-5; D not resolved. This CDR3 has 13 amino acids. The germline V gene has CDR1 LGHNT and CDR2 FRNRAP. V was clipped by 5 bases and J by 3 bases, with 10 bases between them. The CDR3 nucleotides read TGTGCTAGTGGTACGGGTGGGCACACTGAAGCTTTCTTT. Protein sequence: CASGTGGHTEAFF. Supplemented by reference TRBV12-5 and TRBJ1-1, the full variable domain reads DARVTQTPRHKVTEMGQEVTMRCQPILGHNTVFWYRQTMMQGLELLAYFRNRAPLDDSGMPKDRFSAEMPDATLATLKIQPSEPRDSAVYFCASGTGGHTEAFFGQGTRLTVV.

This sequence joins TRBV15 and TRBJ2-5, with 7 bases identical to TRBD2. This CDR3 is built from 15 residues. CDR1 and CDR2 from the germline V gene are LNHNV and YYDKDF (reference sequence). The trim removed 1 base at V and 0 bases at J, leaving 2 bases unmatched. The CDR3 is CATSRGRGNQETQYF. Here the CDR3 DNA reads TGTGCCACCAGCAGAGGGCGGGGGAACCAAGAGACCCAGTACTTC.

This clonotype was detected many times. The genes are TRBV10-3 and TRBJ2-2; possibly TRBD1 for D (6 bases). Germline loops: CDR1 ENHRY, CDR2 SYGVKD. The CDR3 length is 13 residues. V dropped 6 bases and J dropped 3 bases, with 8 bases sitting between them. CDR3 DNA: TGTGCCATCAGAGGGACACACACCGGGGAGCTGTTTTTT. It encodes CAIRGTHTGELFF.

This clonotype was detected ten times or more. The chain links TRBV29-1 to TRBJ1-1; TRBD1 matches at 7 bases. There are 15 residues in the CDR3. Trimming at V came to 6 bases and at J to 5 bases, leaving 15 bases not matched to a gene. Germline CDR1 and CDR2: SQVTM and ANQGSEA. Written as DNA, the CDR3 is TGCAGCGTAGGGGAGGGGGCTGGGTTGGGGACTGAAGCTTTCTTT. Translated: CSVGEGAGLGTEAFF.

This clonotype was observed many times. The rearrangement links TRBV6-2 or TRBV6-3 to TRBJ1-1; D remains unclear. V shed 7 bases and J shed 3 bases, with 12 bases lying between them. The CDR3 extends over 13 amino acids. From germline, CDR1 is MNHEY and CDR2 SVGEGT. In nucleotides, the CDR3 is TGTGCCAGCACCTACGGACGGGACACTGAAGCTTTCTTT. Translation: CASTYGRDTEAFF.

V gene TRBV7-9 combines with J gene TRBJ2-5, with TRBD2 matching 9 bases. The CDR3 consists of 16 residues. Germline V gene sequence: CDR1 SEHNR, CDR2 FQNEAQ (reference sequence). J was trimmed by 3 bases and V by 3 bases; bases with no gene match: 8. The CDR3 loop is CASSFLRGGAEETQYF. The CDR3 DNA is TGTGCCAGCAGCTTCCTGCGCGGGGGGGCAGAAGAGACCCAGTACTTC.

The rearrangement joins TRBV10-3 to TRBJ1-4, with D uncertain. The ends were cut back, 10 bases at V and 0 bases at J, with 9 bases in the middle. CDR3 length: 13 amino acids. Germline V gene lookup returns CDR1 ENHRY and CDR2 SYGVKD. As DNA, the CDR3 is TGTGCCACGCAGCCGGCAACTAATGAAAAACTGTTTTTT. The encoded protein is CATQPATNEKLFF.

This clonotype was recorded at least ten times. CDR3 nucleotide sequence: TGTGCCACCAGTACTAGCGGGGGGTGGGTGGAGACCCAGTACTTC. It yields the protein CATSTSGGWVETQYF. The genes are TRBV24-1 and TRBJ2-5, with TRBD2 identical over 12 bases. CDR1 is KGHDR, CDR2 SFDVKD, per germline. V shed 6 bases, J shed 5 bases, and the junction held 6 bases outside the gene matches. The CDR3 is 15 residues long.

This clonotype has at least ten counts. The CDR3 loop reads CASSSYNGLGTGELFF. The CDR3 DNA reads as TGTGCCAGCAGTTCATATAATGGATTAGGCACCGGGGAGCTGTTTTTT. This sequence joins TRBV12-3 or TRBV12-4 and TRBJ2-2; D gene uncertain. The CDR3 runs 16 residues. V lost 4 bases to trimming and J lost 4 bases, with 16 bases between them.

The V call is TRBV9, the J call TRBJ2-6; D is perhaps TRBD1 (6 bases). Germline assignment: CDR1 SGDLS and CDR2 YYNGEE. This CDR3 region has 19 residues. The V gene lost 0 bases and the J gene lost 0 bases, with 16 bases spanning the gap. CDR3 residues: CASSVGLVGQRSGANVLTF. The CDR3 DNA reads TGTGCCAGCAGCGTAGGTCTGGTGGGACAACGCTCTGGGGCCAACGTCCTGACTTTC. Full variable domain (remainder filled in from reference TRBV9 and TRBJ2-6): DSGVTQTPKHLITATGQRVTLRCSPRSGDLSVYWYQQSLDQGLQFLIQYYNGEERAKGNILERFSAQQFPDLHSELNLSSLELGDSALYFCASSVGLVGQRSGANVLTFGAGSRLTVL.

Turning to this clonotype: At one boundary the junction diverges from the germline segment, which might be a read error. The CDR3 loop reads CASGREAVGRQPQHF. In DNA form, the CDR3 reads TGTGCCAGCGGGCGGGAGGCGGTAGGTCGTCAGCCTCAGCATTTT. The chain couples TRBV12-3 or TRBV12-4 to TRBJ1-5; D is unresolved. This CDR3 has 15 residues.

This clonotype occurred many times. The chain is built from TRBV20-1 and TRBJ2-5; D gene unclear. The CDR3 has 13 amino acids. Germline V gene sequence: CDR1 DFQATT, CDR2 SNEGSKA (reference sequence). V lost 3 bases and J lost 0, with 8 bases in between. CDR3 DNA sequence: TGCAGTGCTAGGTTAGAGTACCAAGAGACCCAGTACTTC. Residues: CSARLEYQETQYF.

This clonotype was observed a handful of times. This sequence may be a read error, since a much larger clone differs from it by one base. This rearrangement joins TRBV2 to TRBJ1-6; TRBD1 might be the D (6 bases). CDR3 size: 17 residues. CDR1 is SNHLY and CDR2 is FYNNEI in the germline V gene. DNA of the CDR3: TGTGCCAGCAGTGAAGCGCTTCAGGGGTCCTATAATTCACACCTCCACTTT. Translating gives CASSEALQGSYNSHLHF.

The chain employs TRBV12-3 or TRBV12-4 and TRBJ1-1, with a weak D call TRBD1 (6 bases). This CDR3 region has 14 residues. V was cut by 5 bases and J by 2 bases, with 12 bases left in between. The CDR3 loop is CASSAPGHNTEAFF. The DNA of the CDR3 is TGTGCCAGCAGTGCCCCGGGACACAACACTGAAGCTTTCTTT.

The chain carries TRBV28 and TRBJ2-2; possibly TRBD1 or TRBD2 for D (6 bases each). Trimming removed 10 bases at V and 1 base at J, with 19 bases between. The CDR3 spans 16 residues. CDR1 is MDHEN and CDR2 is SYDVKM in the germline V gene. As DNA, the CDR3 is TGTGCCATAAGGGGGGCGGGGCGGCGGAACACCGGGGAGCTGTTTTTT. It is translated as CAIRGAGRRNTGELFF.

Notes on this clonotype: At one end, the junction sequence differs from germline, possibly due to a read error. The chain has TRBV7-3 and TRBJ1-1, with TRBD1 as a possible D gene (5 bases). The CDR3 runs to 13 residues. Germline assignment: CDR1 SGHTA and CDR2 FQGTGA. CDR3 coding DNA: TGTGCCAGCAGCTTAGCGGGGGGTACTGAATCTTTCTTT. The encoded protein is CASSLAGGTESFF. Full variable domain (rest looked up from reference TRBV7-3 and TRBJ1-1): GAGVSQTPSNKVTEKGKYVELRCDPISGHTALYWYRQSLGQGPEFLIYFQGTGAADDSGLPNDRFFAVRPEGSVSTLKIQRTERGDSAVYLCASSLAGGTESFFGQGTRLTVV.

This chain joins TRBV24-1 and TRBJ1-5, with 11 bases lining up with TRBD1. Per germline, CDR1 KGHDR and CDR2 SFDVKD. V dropped 4 bases and J dropped 6; count of bases not matched to a gene: 4. The CDR3 consists of 15 residues. The CDR3 is CATSDRDRGIQPQHF. The CDR3 nucleotides read TGTGCCACCAGTGACCGGGACAGGGGGATTCAGCCCCAGCATTTT.

V and J are TRBV6-1 and TRBJ1-5; D is perhaps TRBD1 (5 bases). The length of the CDR3 is 14 residues. V dropped 5 bases and J dropped 6 bases, with 14 bases sitting between them. Germline V gene data show CDR1 as MNHNS and CDR2 as SASEGT. The CDR3 loop reads CASSTRGGGQPQHF. The CDR3 DNA reads as TGTGCCAGCAGTACCCGGGGGGGAGGTCAGCCCCAGCATTTT.

The V call is TRBV15, the J call TRBJ2-7; D possibly corresponds to TRBD1 (5 bases). Trimming shortened V by 1 base and J by 6 bases, and 10 bases separated the two germline ends. The germline V gene has CDR1 LNHNV and CDR2 YYDKDF (reference sequence). This CDR3 spans 13 amino acids. The CDR3 spells CATSRVRGFEQYF. Here the CDR3 DNA reads TGTGCCACCAGCAGAGTTAGGGGTTTCGAGCAGTACTTC. Drawing the rest from reference TRBV15 and TRBJ2-7, the complete variable domain is DAMVIQNPRYQVTQFGKPVTLSCSQTLNHNVMYWYQQKSSQAPKLLFHYYDKDFNNEADTPDNFQSRRPNTSFCFLDIRSPGLGDTAMYLCATSRVRGFEQYFGPGTRLTVT.

This clonotype was seen many times. The chain links TRBV15 to TRBJ1-6; 9 bases line up with TRBD1. Trimming took 1 base from V and 7 from J; bases not matched to a gene: 5. The CDR3 has 16 residues. Looked up from germline, CDR1 is LNHNV and CDR2 is YYDKDF (reference sequence). CDR3 sequence reads: CATSRAVGTGNSPLHF. The CDR3 bases are TGTGCCACCAGCAGAGCTGTGGGGACAGGGAATTCACCCCTCCACTTT.

This clonotype was picked up many times. J is TRBJ2-7 and V is TRBV2, with 8 bases lining up with TRBD1. This CDR3 is built from 12 residues. From germline, CDR1 is SNHLY and CDR2 FYNNEI. J was trimmed by 0 bases and V by 9 bases; bases with no gene match: 1. This CDR3 is CARGTGSYEQYF. The CDR3 DNA reads as TGTGCCAGAGGGACAGGCTCCTACGAGCAGTACTTC. The full variable domain, rest sourced from reference TRBV2 and TRBJ2-7, is EPEVTQTPSHQVTQMGQEVILRCVPISNHLYFYWYRQILGQKVEFLVSFYNNEISEKSEIFDDQFSVERPDGSNFTLKIRSTKLEDSAMYFCARGTGSYEQYFGPGTRLTVT.

This clonotype has a count of ten or more. The rearrangement joins TRBV11-2 to TRBJ2-7; weak D call: TRBD1 (6 bases). The CDR3 is 20 amino acids. The V end was cut by 0 bases, the J end by 8 bases, with 32 bases between. Germline loops: CDR1 SGHAT, CDR2 FQNNGV. The DNA for the CDR3 is TGTGCCAGCAGCTTAGATGAACGGACAGTATTCTCCGTACAAAAAGCGAAGCAGTACTTC. Its protein is CASSLDERTVFSVQKAKQYF.

This clonotype was detected ten times or more. J is TRBJ2-4 and V is TRBV18, with D perhaps matching TRBD2 (7 bases). The CDR3 is made up of 14 amino acids. V lost 2 bases, J lost 6 bases, and 11 bases lay in between. Germline V lookup: CDR1 KGHSH, CDR2 LQKENI. The CDR3 protein is CASSPGGASNIQYF. CDR3 in DNA: TGTGCCAGCTCACCAGGGGGGGCGTCAAACATTCAGTACTTC.

This clonotype was detected a few times. This chain connects TRBV12-3 or TRBV12-4 to TRBJ2-2; D may be TRBD2 (5 bases). This CDR3 has 15 residues. Trimming took 1 base from V and 4 from J, leaving 10 bases between them. Here the CDR3 DNA reads TGTGCCAGCAGTTTAGGGAGGACTCGCACCGGGGAGCTGTTTTTT. Translated, it gives CASSLGRTRTGELFF.

There are many counts of this clonotype. The V gene is TRBV6-5, the J gene TRBJ2-6, with D tentatively TRBD2 (5 bases). CDR3 size: 15 residues. Germline V gives CDR1 MNHEY, CDR2 SVGAGI. Trimming stripped 8 bases from V and 2 bases from J, with 13 bases between. The CDR3 DNA reads as TGTGCCAGCGTTATCGGGGTCCCTGGGGCCAACGTCCTGACTTTC. Encoded protein: CASVIGVPGANVLTF.